This T cell receptor beta chain was sequenced for a study of blood T cell repertoires in COVID-19. Only in-frame clones appear in the TCRdb table, and some are missing; sequencing was by immunoSEQ multiplex PCR. Altogether a few hundred thousand clones are present, 80% to 95% being singletons, with the ten largest covering less than 20%. Trimming stripped 2 bases from V and 4 bases from J, with 11 bases between. Germline lookup yields CDR1 MDHEN and CDR2 SYDVKM. The CDR3 is 14 residues long. J is TRBJ1-1 and V is TRBV28, with a weak D call TRBD1 (5 bases). This receptor was taken from a woman younger than 45 who had recovered from COVID-19. The sample consisted of PBMCs or T cells enriched from blood (not recorded which). The CDR3 here is CASSLLREGTEAFF. The CDR3 region has the DNA TGTGCCAGCAGTTTACTCAGGGAGGGCACTGAAGCTTTCTTT.